These 4 T cell receptor beta chains were sequenced from one sample in a study of T-cell reconstitution after alpha-beta-depleted transplantation in children. Preparing the TCRbeta library involved the use of unique molecular identifiers. MiXCR, run by TCRdb on the PCR reads, gives a single entry per CDR3 protein. Among approximately 390,000 distinct CDR3 sequences listed, about 11% were seen once. Sequenced material: PBMCs from the stem cell graft donor, taken from the stem cell graft. Receptors were obtained from a human donor who donated a stem cell graft to a child with acute myeloid leukemia.

This clonotype has only a few counts. The chain joins TRBV7-2 to TRBJ2-1, with 9 bases identical to TRBD1. This CDR3 comprises 15 residues. Trimming cost V 0 bases and J 14 bases; bases outside gene matches: 11. Germline V gene sequence: CDR1 SGHTA, CDR2 FQGNSA. This chain's CDR3 is CASSLAVTGGRGEFF. As DNA, the CDR3 is TGTGCCAGCAGCTTAGCGGTGACAGGGGGACGAGGAGAGTTCTTC.

Only a few counts were recorded for this clonotype. The rearrangement uses TRBV6-2 or TRBV6-3 and TRBJ1-5; weak D call: TRBD1 (5 bases). V lost 5 bases, J lost 7 bases, and 21 bases lay in between. The CDR3 runs 16 residues. Germline-derived CDR1 and CDR2 are MNHEY and SVGEGT. The DNA of the CDR3 is TGTGCCAGCAGTCGGCAGGGTGGGACCCACGACCAGCCCCAGCATTTT. Its translation: CASSRQGGTHDQPQHF.

The chain combines TRBV7-9 with TRBJ1-2, with D unclear. V shed 3 bases and J shed 1 base, with 6 bases lying between them. Germline-derived CDR1 and CDR2 are SEHNR and FQNEAQ (reference sequence). This CDR3 comprises 13 residues. CDR3 coding DNA: TGTGCCAGCAGCTTCGACAATAACTATGGCTACACCTTC. This translates into CASSFDNNYGYTF.

The chain's CDR3 is CASSQQGRSTEAFF. Written as DNA, the CDR3 is TGTGCCAGCAGCCAACAGGGTAGAAGCACTGAAGCTTTCTTT. This chain links TRBV2 with TRBJ1-1, with D possibly TRBD1 on 6 matching bases. Germline CDR1 SNHLY, CDR2 FYNNEI. Trimming pared 6 bases from V and 4 bases from J, leaving 15 bases between. The CDR3 loop spans 14 amino acids.